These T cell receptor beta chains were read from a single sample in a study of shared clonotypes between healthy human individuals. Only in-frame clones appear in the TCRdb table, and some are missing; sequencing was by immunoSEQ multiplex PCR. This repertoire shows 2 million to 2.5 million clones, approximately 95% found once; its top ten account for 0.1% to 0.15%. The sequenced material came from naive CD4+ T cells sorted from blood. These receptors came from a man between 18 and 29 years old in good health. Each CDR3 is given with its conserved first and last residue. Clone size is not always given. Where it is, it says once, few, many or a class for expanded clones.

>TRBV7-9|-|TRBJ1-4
CASSPPRGGNEKLFF
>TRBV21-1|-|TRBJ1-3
CASSKGGSGNTIYF
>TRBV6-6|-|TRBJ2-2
CASSYSDRGTGELFF
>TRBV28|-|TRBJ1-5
CASSSTGGVLNQPQHF
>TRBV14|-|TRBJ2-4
CASSQGDIQYF
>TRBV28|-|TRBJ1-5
CASSFFSGNNQPQHF
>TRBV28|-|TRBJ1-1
CASTGRYTEAFF
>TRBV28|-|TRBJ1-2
CASRIGVAYGYTF
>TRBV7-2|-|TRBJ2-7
CASSFSPPGQAYSYEQYF
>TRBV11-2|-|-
CASSLAGEQYF
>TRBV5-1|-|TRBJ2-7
CASRYRQMPSYEQYF
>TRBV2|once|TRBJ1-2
CASSGSRDSGYTF
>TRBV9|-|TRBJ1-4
CASSVAPATNEKLFF
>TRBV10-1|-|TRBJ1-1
CASSPQKVGTEAFF
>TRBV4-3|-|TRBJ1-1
CASSQEGRGNTEAFF
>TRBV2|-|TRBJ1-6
CASTDSPFASSYNSPLHF
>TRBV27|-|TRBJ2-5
CASSPGTSGRVETQYF
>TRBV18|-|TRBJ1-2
CASSPQTANYGYTF
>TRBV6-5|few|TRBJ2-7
CASSSRSRVGEQYF
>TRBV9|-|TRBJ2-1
CASSVGSGSYNEQFF
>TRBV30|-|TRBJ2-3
CAWRSASTDTQYF
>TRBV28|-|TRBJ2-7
CASRSFRSGGTGEQYF
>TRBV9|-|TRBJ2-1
CASSVFGLGYNEQFF
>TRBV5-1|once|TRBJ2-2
CASSLELAGAKSGELFF
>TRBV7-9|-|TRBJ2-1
CASSLLRLAGANNEQFF
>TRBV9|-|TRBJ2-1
CASSPNAAPEQFF
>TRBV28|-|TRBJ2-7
CASSTPGQGTEQYF
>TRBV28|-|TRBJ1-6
CASSSELSSYNSPLHF
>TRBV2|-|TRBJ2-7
CASSADRFSYEQYF
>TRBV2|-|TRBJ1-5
CATRSGTVSSNQPQHF
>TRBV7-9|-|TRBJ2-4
CASSPRGQAKNIQYF
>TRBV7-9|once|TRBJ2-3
CASSLAVADTQYF
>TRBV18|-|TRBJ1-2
CASSPRGEGALGYGYTF
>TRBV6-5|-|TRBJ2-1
CASTEGVYNEQFF
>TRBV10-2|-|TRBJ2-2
CASSVWGPNTGELFF
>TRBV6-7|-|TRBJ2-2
CASSYFLDYRVPGELFF
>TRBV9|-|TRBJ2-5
CASSPRLAGGPETQYF
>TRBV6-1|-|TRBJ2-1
CASSEARGNEQFF
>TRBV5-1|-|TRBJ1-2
CASSWTGAGYTF
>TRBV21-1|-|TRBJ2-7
CATGHNFSYEQYF
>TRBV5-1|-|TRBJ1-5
CASSLGSSDPQHF
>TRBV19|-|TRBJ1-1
CASSIARQGRNTEAFF
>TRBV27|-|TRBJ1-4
CANTKRGPYGEKLFF
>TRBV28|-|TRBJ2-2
CASNREVIGELFF
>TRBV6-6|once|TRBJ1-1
CASSYSRGNTEAFF
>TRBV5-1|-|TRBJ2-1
CASSLGLAEYNEQFF
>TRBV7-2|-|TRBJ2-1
CASSLSVGSSYNEQFF
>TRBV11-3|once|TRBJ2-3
CASRRTGDTDTQYF
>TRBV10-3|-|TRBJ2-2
CAIRGTSNTGELFF
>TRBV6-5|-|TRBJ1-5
CASSRTSNQPQHF
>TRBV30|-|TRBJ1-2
CASGGLPLYGYTF
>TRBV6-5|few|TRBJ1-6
CASSLVRDRDNSPLHF
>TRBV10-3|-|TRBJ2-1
CAINPSGGNEQFF
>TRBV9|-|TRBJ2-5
CASSIGQKGETQYF
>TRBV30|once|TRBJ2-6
CAWSVQGSPGANVLTF